This TCR beta chain was captured in a study of radiation and T cells in renal cell carcinoma. The CDR3 extends over 15 amino acids. V was shortened by 0 bases and J by 1 base, with 9 bases between the two germline ends. CDR1 is SGHRS and CDR2 is YFSETQ in the germline V gene. Some clones are missing from TCRdb's copy, which holds only in-frame ones; the method was immunoSEQ multiplex PCR. This sample has tens of thousands of clones; around 80% occur once, and the top ten carry around 7%. Sample time point: blood 4 weeks post-SBRT, at nephrectomy. The treatment here: 15 Gy SBRT to primary tumor, nephrectomy 4 weeks later. Nephrectomy followed 15 Gy stereotactic body radiation by 4 weeks. Serial blood draws occurred at baseline and 2 and 4 weeks post-SBRT. The tumor was a clear cell renal cell carcinoma. Concerning this clone: What it recognizes is unknown.

Overall study findings and caveats: In blood, top tumor clones expanded by 2 weeks, shrinking by 4.

Sequencing used blood, obtained from a patient whose treatment included radiotherapy and nephrectomy. The chain has TRBV5-1 and TRBJ2-3; the D gene is possibly TRBD1 (6 bases). This sequence was found in a man in his fifties or sixties with renal cell carcinoma. This chain's CDR3 is CASSLDRVGTDTQYF. Here the CDR3 DNA reads TGCGCCAGCAGCTTGGACAGGGTTGGCACAGATACGCAGTATTTT.